These 21 T cell receptor beta chains were sequenced from one sample in a study of T cells in Graves' hyperthyroidism and ophthalmopathy. Using RNA transcripts as the source, TCR beta CDR3 regions were amplified. During a first-round RT-PCR of the TCR CDR3, the HTBI primer set was used. From the multiplex PCR reads, TCRdb called clonotypes with MiXCR, one entry per CDR3 protein. The sample shows 300,000 to 400,000 distinct CDR3 sequences, roughly 18% of them seen only once. The sequenced material came from blood. These receptors originate from a woman in her fifties or sixties with Graves' hyperthyroidism.

This clonotype was picked up many times. The chain links TRBV10-3 to TRBJ2-1; TRBD2 agrees at 9 bases. Germline assignment: CDR1 ENHRY and CDR2 SYGVKD. The CDR3 sequence is 17 residues long. Germline trimming cut 2 bases from V and 2 bases from J; bases unmatched to any gene: 7. The CDR3 region has the DNA TGTGCCATCAGTGAGAACTTAGCGGGAGCTACCTACAATGAGCAGTTCTTC. It translates to CAISENLAGATYNEQFF.

This clonotype was recorded only once. This may stem from a read error, because a much larger clone lies one nucleotide away. This chain uses TRBV2 with TRBJ2-5; 9 bases are shared with TRBD1. This CDR3 region has 13 residues. CDR1 is SNHLY, CDR2 FYNNEI, per germline. V trimming: 4 bases; J trimming: 5 bases; junction bases outside the gene matches: 2. The CDR3 DNA follows: TGTGCCAGCAGTGGGGACAGGGCCGAGACCCAGTACTTC. Protein: CASSGDRAETQYF.

The V and J genes are TRBV29-1 and TRBJ1-1; TRBD1 is a possible D gene (5 bases). CDR3 length: 14 amino acids. V was shortened by 4 bases and J by 4 bases, with 16 bases between the two germline ends. From germline, CDR1 is SQVTM and CDR2 ANQGSEA. The DNA of the CDR3 is TGCAGCGTTGGGCCCCAGGGTACGGGCACTGAAGCTTTCTTT. Residues: CSVGPQGTGTEAFF.

The genes are TRBV10-2 and TRBJ2-5, with 9 bases lining up with TRBD1. Germline V gene sequence: CDR1 WSHSY, CDR2 SAAADI. The length of the CDR3 is 15 residues. The V segment lost 2 bases and the J segment 5 bases; nucleotides outside the gene matches: 6. The CDR3 sequence: CASSEPTQGAETQYF. CDR3 nucleotide sequence: TGCGCCAGCAGTGAGCCCACACAGGGGGCCGAGACCCAGTACTTC.

This clonotype has ten or more counts. The chain joins TRBV6-1 to TRBJ1-2, with D maybe TRBD1 (6 bases). Germline V gives CDR1 MNHNS, CDR2 SASEGT. The CDR3 loop spans 14 amino acids. Deletions cut 5 bases from V and 3 bases from J, with 13 bases between. In DNA form, the CDR3 reads TGTGCCAGCAGTTTGGGGGGGCCCGACTATGGCTACACCTTC. Translation gives CASSLGGPDYGYTF.

This clonotype has at least ten counts. The rearrangement joins TRBV27 to TRBJ2-1; 9 bases line up with TRBD2. V shed 4 bases, J shed 6 bases, and the junction held 1 base outside the gene matches. This CDR3 is 13 amino acids long. CDR1 and CDR2 from the germline V gene are MNHEY and SMNVEV (reference sequence). The CDR3 nucleotides read TGTGCCAGCAGTTCGCGGGGGGGCAATGAGCAGTTCTTC. Amino acid sequence: CASSSRGGNEQFF.

This clonotype came up many times. V is TRBV9 and J is TRBJ2-5; TRBD2 is a possible D gene (5 bases). The germline gives CDR1 SGDLS, CDR2 YYNGEE. Trimming removed 2 bases from V and 2 bases from J, with 13 bases in between. This CDR3 has 15 residues. The CDR3 region has the DNA TGTGCCAGCAGCGTCAGCGGTTGGAGTCAAGAGACCCAGTACTTC. Translating gives CASSVSGWSQETQYF.

The chain is built from TRBV5-1 and TRBJ1-2; 9 positions agree with TRBD1. The trim removed 1 base at V and 4 bases at J, leaving 11 bases unmatched. Per the germline V gene, CDR1 is SGHRS and CDR2 is YFSETQ. The length of the CDR3 is 17 residues. Written as DNA, the CDR3 is TGCGCCAGCAGCTTGCCTAGTCCCGGGACAGGGACCTATGGCTACACCTTC. Translated, it gives CASSLPSPGTGTYGYTF.

The CDR3 here is CSANTQELSYNEQFF. CDR3 coding DNA: TGCAGTGCTAACACACAGGAGCTCTCCTACAATGAGCAGTTCTTC. The chain joins TRBV20-1 to TRBJ2-1, with D perhaps matching TRBD1 (5 bases). Germline lookup yields CDR1 DFQATT and CDR2 SNEGSKA (reference sequence). Trimming stripped 4 bases from V and 0 bases from J, with 13 bases between. CDR3 length: 15 amino acids.

The chain combines TRBV29-1 with TRBJ1-3, with TRBD1 matching over 8 bases. The CDR3 is 13 amino acids. The V gene end was trimmed by 7 bases and the J gene end by 4 bases; junction bases not matched to a gene: 6. The germline CDR1 and CDR2 sequences are SQVTM and ANQGSEA. CDR3 sequence (DNA): TGCAGCGCGCTGGGACAGGACGGAAACACCATATATTTT. This codes for CSALGQDGNTIYF. The full variable domain, its missing parts supplied by reference TRBV29-1 and TRBJ1-3, is SAVISQKPSRDICQRGTSLTIQCQVDSQVTMMFWYRQQPGQSLTLIATANQGSEATYESGFVIDKFPISRPNLTFSTLTVSNMSPEDSSIYLCSALGQDGNTIYFGEGSWLTVV.

There are a few counts of this clonotype. The gene calls are TRBV5-1 and TRBJ2-7, with D possibly TRBD2 on 5 matching bases. Deletions cut 2 bases from V and 5 bases from J, with 14 bases between. The CDR3 is 14 residues long. The germline gives CDR1 SGHRS, CDR2 YFSETQ. The CDR3 reads CASSFGGVLHEQYF. The CDR3 nucleotides read TGCGCCAGCAGCTTTGGAGGCGTTCTGCACGAGCAGTACTTC.

This sequence joins TRBV5-5 and TRBJ2-7, with D maybe TRBD1 (5 bases). The V gene's germline CDR1 is SGHKS and CDR2 YYEKEE (reference sequence). This CDR3 comprises 14 residues. Trimming cost V 1 base and J 3 bases, with 11 bases left between them. The CDR3 here is CASSLFEGVYEQYF. CDR3 bases: TGTGCCAGCAGCTTGTTTGAAGGGGTCTACGAGCAGTACTTC.

The chain combines TRBV11-2 with TRBJ2-3; perhaps D is TRBD1 or TRBD2 (6 bases each). The CDR3 has 16 amino acids. V was pared by 5 bases and J by 4 bases, with 19 bases between. Germline loops: CDR1 SGHAT, CDR2 FQNNGV. CDR3 protein: CASSPGAVSGSDTQYF. CDR3 DNA sequence: TGTGCCAGCAGCCCGGGGGCAGTCTCGGGATCAGATACGCAGTATTTT. Using reference TRBV11-2 and TRBJ2-3 for the parts outside the CDR3, the full variable domain is EAGVAQSPRYKIIEKRQSVAFWCNPISGHATLYWYQQILGQGPKLLIQFQNNGVVDDSQLPKDRFSAERLKGVDSTLKIQPAKLEDSAVYLCASSPGAVSGSDTQYFGPGTRLTVL.

This chain links TRBV30 with TRBJ2-7; 7 positions agree with TRBD2. This CDR3 has 12 residues. Looked up from germline, CDR1 is GTSNPN and CDR2 is SVGIG (reference sequence). The ends lost 5 bases at V and 4 bases at J; junction bases unmatched: 5. As DNA, the CDR3 is TGTGCCTGGGGGTCGGGAGGATACGAGCAGTACTTC. Translating gives CAWGSGGYEQYF.

This chain connects TRBV27 to TRBJ2-2; D possibly corresponds to TRBD1 (6 bases). Germline values: CDR1 MNHEY, CDR2 SMNVEV (reference sequence). This CDR3 comprises 15 residues. V gave up 6 bases and J gave up 4 bases, with 15 bases separating them. For the CDR3, the DNA is TGTGCCAGCAGAGGAACAGGGTCGCCCACCGGGGAGCTGTTTTTT. Its translation: CASRGTGSPTGELFF.

This clonotype was picked up many times. The chain carries TRBV6-1 and TRBJ2-7; D remains unclear. The germline gives CDR1 MNHNS, CDR2 SASEGT. V lost 0 bases and J 2 bases, leaving 11 bases between the germline ends. This CDR3 contains 15 residues. CDR3 protein: CASSEAGTATYEQYV. The CDR3 coding sequence is TGTGCCAGCAGTGAAGCTGGTACGGCGACCTACGAGCAGTACGTC.

This clonotype counts as medium-sized (0.01 to 0.1%). CDR3 in DNA: TGTGCCTGGACCTCCGGGACTAGCGGCACCGGGGAGCTGTTTTTT. It specifies CAWTSGTSGTGELFF. The J gene is TRBJ2-2, the V gene TRBV30; 11 positions agree with TRBD2. The germline V gene encodes CDR1 GTSNPN and CDR2 SVGIG (reference sequence). V was pared by 4 bases and J by 4 bases, with 5 bases of the junction left unmatched. The CDR3 length is 15 residues.

This clonotype was seen ten or more times. The gene calls are TRBV12-3 or TRBV12-4 and TRBJ2-5, with 7 bases identical to TRBD1. V shed 8 bases and J 3 bases; nucleotides not matched to a gene: 3. The CDR3 runs to 12 residues. The DNA of the CDR3 is TGTGCCAGCGGTACAGGGGAAGAGACCCAGTACTTC. Translated: CASGTGEETQYF.

This clonotype was counted between two and nine times. The chain combines TRBV9 with TRBJ2-2; unclear D gene. Germline lookup yields CDR1 SGDLS and CDR2 YYNGEE. V gave up 4 bases and J gave up 4 bases, with 11 bases separating them. This CDR3 spans 14 amino acids. DNA of the CDR3: TGTGCCAGCAGCCCCACCAGAACCACCGGGGAGCTGTTTTTT. Residues: CASSPTRTTGELFF. Together with reference TRBV9 and TRBJ2-2, the CDR3 gives the full variable domain: DSGVTQTPKHLITATGQRVTLRCSPRSGDLSVYWYQQSLDQGLQFLIQYYNGEERAKGNILERFSAQQFPDLHSELNLSSLELGDSALYFCASSPTRTTGELFFGEGSRLTVL.

Concerning this clonotype itself: A clone one base away is much larger, so this may be a read error. The chain is built from TRBV5-1 and TRBJ2-7; maybe TRBD2 (6 bases). Per germline, CDR1 SGHRS and CDR2 YFSETQ. CDR3 length: 14 residues. Trimming removed 5 bases from V and 1 base from J, with 13 bases in between. The CDR3 region has the DNA TGCGCCAGCAGAAAGTTGCGGGGATCCTACGAGCAGTACGTC. Amino acids: CASRKLRGSYEQYV.

This chain links TRBV14 with TRBJ2-1, with D tentatively TRBD1 (6 bases). CDR1 is SGHDN, CDR2 FVKESK, per germline. Trimming took off 2 bases at V and 6 bases at J, with 20 bases between the two ends. The CDR3 has 17 residues. In DNA, the CDR3 is TGTGCCAGCAGCCAATCACCGGGACAAGGCTTTCGCAATGAGCAGTTCTTC. Translating it yields CASSQSPGQGFRNEQFF.